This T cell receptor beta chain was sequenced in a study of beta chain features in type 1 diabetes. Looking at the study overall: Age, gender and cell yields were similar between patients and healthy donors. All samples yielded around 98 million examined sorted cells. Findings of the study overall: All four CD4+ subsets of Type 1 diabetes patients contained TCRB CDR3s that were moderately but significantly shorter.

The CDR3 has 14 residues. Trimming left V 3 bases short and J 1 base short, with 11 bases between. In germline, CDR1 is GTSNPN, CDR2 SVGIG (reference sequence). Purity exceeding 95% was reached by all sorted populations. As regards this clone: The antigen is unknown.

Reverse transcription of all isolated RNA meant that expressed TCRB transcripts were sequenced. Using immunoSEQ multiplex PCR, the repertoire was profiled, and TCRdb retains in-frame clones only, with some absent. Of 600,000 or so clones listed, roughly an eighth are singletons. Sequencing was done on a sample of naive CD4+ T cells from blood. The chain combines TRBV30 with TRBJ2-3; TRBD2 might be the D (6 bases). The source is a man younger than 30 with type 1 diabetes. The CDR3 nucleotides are TGTGCCTGGAGATTCGGGGGTGGCACAGATACGCAGTATTTT. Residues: CAWRFGGGTDTQYF. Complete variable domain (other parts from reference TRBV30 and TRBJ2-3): SQTIHQWPATLVQPVGSPLSLECTVEGTSNPNLYWYRQAAGRGLQLLFYSVGIGQISSEVPQNLSASRPQDRQFILSSKKLLLSDSGFYLCAWRFGGGTDTQYFGPGTRLTVL.